The 17 T cell receptor beta chains listed next were all sequenced from one sample in a study of shared clonotypes between healthy human individuals. As defined, naive CD8 cells were CD45RO-negative and positively selected for CCR7, with terminally differentiated effector memory CD45RA+ cells excluded. The data were produced by immunoSEQ multiplex PCR, yet TCRdb's version contains in-frame clones alone and is incomplete. The sample records about 590,000 clones, around 95% being singletons. Sequenced: naive CD8+ T cells sorted from blood. These TCRs come from a woman aged 30 to 39 in good health.

The chain joins TRBV2 to TRBJ2-3; D is possibly TRBD1 (5 bases). V gave up 7 bases and J gave up 2 bases, with 13 bases separating them. Germline lookup yields CDR1 SNHLY and CDR2 FYNNEI. The CDR3 is made up of 14 amino acids. CDR3 protein: CASIDGRDTDTQYF. In DNA, the CDR3 is TGTGCCAGCATTGACGGCAGGGACACAGATACGCAGTATTTT.

The genes are TRBV5-6 and TRBJ2-1; D is possibly TRBD1 or TRBD2 (7 bases each). Germline loops: CDR1 SGHDT, CDR2 YYEEEE. The CDR3 sequence is 16 residues long. The V end was cut by 4 bases, the J end by 3 bases, with 17 bases between. CDR3 loop: CASSAGGGPLYNEQFF. The CDR3 DNA reads as TGTGCCAGCAGCGCAGGGGGGGGACCCCTCTACAATGAGCAGTTCTTC. Combining the CDR3 with reference TRBV5-6 and TRBJ2-1 gives the whole variable domain DAGVTQSPTHLIKTRGQQVTLRCSPKSGHDTVSWYQQALGQGPQFIFQYYEEEERQRGNFPDRFSGHQFPNYSSELNVNALLLGDSALYLCASSAGGGPLYNEQFFGPGTRLTVL.

The CDR3 DNA reads as TGTGCCTCCGGCCGCTCGACAGATACGCAGTATTTT. As protein: CASGRSTDTQYF. This chain connects TRBV27 to TRBJ2-3, with no clear D. The germline V gene has CDR1 MNHEY and CDR2 SMNVEV (reference sequence). The length of the CDR3 is 12 residues. Trimming took 11 bases from V and 3 from J, leaving 12 bases between them.

The chain couples TRBV15 to TRBJ2-7; TRBD1 might be the D (7 bases). The CDR3 runs 15 residues. The germline V and J ends were trimmed by 1 base and 5 bases, with 15 bases remaining between them. From germline, CDR1 is LNHNV and CDR2 YYDKDF (reference sequence). In DNA form, the CDR3 reads TGTGCCACCAGCAGAGGTACGGAGGGGGCGAACGAGCAGTACTTC. The encoded protein is CATSRGTEGANEQYF. Using reference TRBV15 and TRBJ2-7 for the parts outside the CDR3, the full variable domain is DAMVIQNPRYQVTQFGKPVTLSCSQTLNHNVMYWYQQKSSQAPKLLFHYYDKDFNNEADTPDNFQSRRPNTSFCFLDIRSPGLGDTAMYLCATSRGTEGANEQYFGPGTRLTVT.

To note about this clone: The same CDR3 also results from other DNA sequences found in this sample. V gene TRBV19 combines with J gene TRBJ2-2; D is uncertain. The V and J ends lost 5 bases and 6 bases respectively, with 1 base between them. Germline CDR1 and CDR2: LNHDA and SQIVND (reference sequence). The CDR3 consists of 10 residues. The CDR3 loop is CASSAGELFF. The CDR3 DNA reads TGTGCCAGTAGTGCCGGGGAGCTGTTTTTT.

The chain recombines TRBV27 with TRBJ2-7; either TRBD1 or TRBD2 may supply D (5 bases each). Germline V lookup: CDR1 MNHEY, CDR2 SMNVEV (reference sequence). With 6 bases removed from V and 6 bases from J, the gap between germline ends came to 15 bases. The CDR3 spans 13 residues. Here the CDR3 reads CASRGPLFVEQYF. The CDR3 coding sequence is TGTGCCAGCAGGGGACCGCTATTCGTCGAGCAGTACTTC.

The chain couples TRBV5-6 to TRBJ2-1; D possibly corresponds to TRBD2 (5 bases). CDR3 length equals 13 residues. Trimming removed 0 bases at V and 10 bases at J, with 11 bases between. Germline V gene lookup returns CDR1 SGHDT and CDR2 YYEEEE. The CDR3 spells CASSLERPNEQFF. The DNA for the CDR3 is TGTGCCAGCAGCTTGGAGCGGCCGAACGAGCAGTTCTTC. Looking up the rest from reference TRBV5-6 and TRBJ2-1 gives the full variable domain: DAGVTQSPTHLIKTRGQQVTLRCSPKSGHDTVSWYQQALGQGPQFIFQYYEEEERQRGNFPDRFSGHQFPNYSSELNVNALLLGDSALYLCASSLERPNEQFFGPGTRLTVL.

The genes are TRBV5-8 and TRBJ1-2; 8 nucleotides match TRBD1. CDR1 SGHTS and CDR2 YDEGEE come from the germline V gene. This CDR3 spans 15 amino acids. The V gene end was trimmed by 3 bases and the J gene end by 5 bases; junction bases not matched to a gene: 9. CDR3 nucleotide sequence: TGTGCCAGCAGCTATGGACAGGGAGGGATGTATGGCTACACCTTC. As protein: CASSYGQGGMYGYTF.

The rearrangement uses TRBV5-4 and TRBJ2-2; 10 nucleotides align to TRBD1. The CDR3 is 14 amino acids. V was pared by 6 bases and J by 6 bases, with 5 bases of the junction left unmatched. In germline, CDR1 is SGHNT, CDR2 YYREEE (reference sequence). CDR3: CASTSGQGAGELFF. The CDR3 region has the DNA TGTGCCAGCACCAGCGGACAGGGGGCCGGGGAGCTGTTTTTT.

The chain recombines TRBV6-5 with TRBJ1-1; 8 bases match TRBD1. The CDR3 spans 13 residues. Germline CDR1 and CDR2: MNHEY and SVGAGI. J was trimmed by 5 bases and V by 6 bases; bases with no gene match: 5. The CDR3 loop reads CASRQGGDTEAFF. The CDR3 DNA follows: TGTGCCAGCAGACAGGGGGGGGATACTGAAGCTTTCTTT.

This clone was detected a few times. This chain joins TRBV4-1 and TRBJ2-7, with D possibly TRBD2 on 6 matching bases. The ends were cut back, 3 bases at V and 6 bases at J, with 15 bases in the middle. This CDR3 is 14 amino acids long. The germline V gene has CDR1 MGHRA and CDR2 YSYEKL. CDR3 DNA sequence: TGCGCCAGCAGCCAGCGGGACTGGGATTTCGAGCAGTACTTC. It translates to CASSQRDWDFEQYF.

The V gene is TRBV7-6, the J gene TRBJ2-3; D is possibly TRBD2 (6 bases). The germline CDR1 and CDR2 sequences are SGHVS and FNYEAQ. This CDR3 spans 19 amino acids. V lost 2 bases to trimming and J lost 5 bases, with 26 bases between them. The CDR3 is CASSLYWGGAAGTVDTQYF. The CDR3 nucleotides read TGTGCCAGCAGCTTATATTGGGGCGGCGCGGCGGGAACCGTAGATACGCAGTATTTT.

This chain uses TRBV4-1 with TRBJ2-2, with D possibly being TRBD1 or TRBD2 (5 bases each). The germline V and J ends were trimmed by 4 bases and 2 bases, with 17 bases remaining between them. Germline CDR1 MGHRA, CDR2 YSYEKL. The CDR3 is 17 amino acids. The CDR3 DNA reads as TGCGCCAGCAGCCGAACCACTAGGGGAGTAAACACCGGGGAGCTGTTTTTT. Translating it yields CASSRTTRGVNTGELFF.

The chain uses TRBV27 and TRBJ1-2; 7 nucleotides align to TRBD1. J lost 4 bases, V lost 5 bases, and 4 bases had no gene match. Germline V CDR1 and CDR2: MNHEY, SMNVEV (reference sequence). The CDR3 has 13 amino acids. CDR3 loop: CASSQGGLYGYTF. DNA of the CDR3: TGTGCCAGCAGTCAGGGGGGCCTCTATGGCTACACCTTC.

The chain links TRBV19 to TRBJ2-3; D call uncertain. CDR3 length equals 13 residues. V shed 0 bases and J shed 8 bases, with 9 bases lying between them. Per the germline V gene, CDR1 is LNHDA and CDR2 is SQIVND (reference sequence). The CDR3 region is CASSIDWTGTQYF. Written as DNA, the CDR3 is TGTGCCAGTAGTATAGACTGGACGGGTACGCAGTATTTT.

The CDR3 loop is CASSLNRGQAYEQYF. In DNA, the CDR3 is TGCGCCAGCAGCCTCAACAGGGGGCAAGCCTACGAGCAGTACTTC. This chain connects TRBV4-1 to TRBJ2-7; 9 positions agree with TRBD1. The CDR3 contains 15 residues. Germline lookup yields CDR1 MGHRA and CDR2 YSYEKL. The V and J ends lost 4 bases and 2 bases, in that order; junction bases with no gene match: 6.

The chain employs TRBV27 and TRBJ2-3, with 9 positions matching TRBD1. In germline, CDR1 is MNHEY, CDR2 SMNVEV (reference sequence). This CDR3 comprises 16 residues. V lost 10 bases and J lost 2; bases outside the gene matches: 13. CDR3 residues: CATALRGQGYTDTQYF. The CDR3, as DNA: TGTGCCACCGCGCTAAGGGGACAGGGATACACAGATACGCAGTATTTT.